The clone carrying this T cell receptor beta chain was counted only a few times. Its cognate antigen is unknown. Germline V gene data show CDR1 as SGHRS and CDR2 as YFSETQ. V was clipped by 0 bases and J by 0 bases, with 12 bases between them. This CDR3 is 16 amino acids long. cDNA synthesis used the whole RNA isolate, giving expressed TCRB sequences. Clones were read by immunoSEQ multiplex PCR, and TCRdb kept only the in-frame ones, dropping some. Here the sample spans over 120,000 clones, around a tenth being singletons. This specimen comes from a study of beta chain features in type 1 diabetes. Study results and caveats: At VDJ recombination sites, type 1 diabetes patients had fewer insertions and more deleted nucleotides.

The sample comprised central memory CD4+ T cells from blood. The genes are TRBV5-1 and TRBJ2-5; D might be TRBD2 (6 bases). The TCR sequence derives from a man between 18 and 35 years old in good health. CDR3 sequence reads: CASSLGSGVYQETQYF. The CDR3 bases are TGCGCCAGCAGCTTGGGGTCGGGGGTTTACCAAGAGACCCAGTACTTC.